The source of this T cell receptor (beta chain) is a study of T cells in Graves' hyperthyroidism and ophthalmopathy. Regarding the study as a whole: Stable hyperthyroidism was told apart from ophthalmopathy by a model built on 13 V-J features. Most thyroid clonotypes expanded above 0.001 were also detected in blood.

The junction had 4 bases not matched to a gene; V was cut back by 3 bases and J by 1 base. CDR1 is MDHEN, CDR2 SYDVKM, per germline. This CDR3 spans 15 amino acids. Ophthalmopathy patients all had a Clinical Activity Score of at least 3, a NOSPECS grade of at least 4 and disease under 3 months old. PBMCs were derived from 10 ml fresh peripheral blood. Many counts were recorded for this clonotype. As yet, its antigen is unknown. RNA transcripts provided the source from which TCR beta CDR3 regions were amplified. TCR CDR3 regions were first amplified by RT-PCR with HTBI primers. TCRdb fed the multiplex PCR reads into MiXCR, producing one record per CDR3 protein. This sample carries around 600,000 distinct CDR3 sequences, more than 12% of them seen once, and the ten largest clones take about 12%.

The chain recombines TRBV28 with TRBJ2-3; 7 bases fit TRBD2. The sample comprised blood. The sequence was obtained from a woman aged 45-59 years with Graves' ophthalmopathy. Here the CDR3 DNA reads TGTGCCAGCAGTTTTGTGCTAGCGGGCACAGATACGCAGTATTTT. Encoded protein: CASSFVLAGTDTQYF.